These 8 T cell receptor beta chains came from one sample sequenced in a study of blood T cell repertoires in COVID-19 (dated by TCRdb to the early 2020s). Libraries were prepared through the immunoSEQ multiplex PCR assay. TCRdb's version of the immuneACCESS table is confined to in-frame rearrangements and falls short of the full clone set. An unresolved V gene accounts for under half of the shortfall where checked; the remainder is of unknown origin. The sample table records 250,000 or so clones; approximately 80% of these occur just once. The ten biggest clones cover around 2% of the sample. The specimen was PBMCs or T cells enriched from blood (not recorded which). Receptor source: a man between 60 and 75 years old who had recovered from COVID-19.

This clone was seen a handful of times. The rearrangement joins TRBV27 to TRBJ1-2, with D possibly being TRBD1 (6 bases). V lost 4 bases, J lost 2 bases, and 17 bases lay in between. This CDR3 is 16 amino acids long. CDR1 MNHEY and CDR2 SMNVEV come from the germline V gene (reference sequence). This chain's CDR3 is CASSSDMTGGNYGYTF. The DNA for the CDR3 is TGTGCCAGCAGTTCCGACATGACAGGAGGAAACTATGGCTACACCTTC.

In DNA form, the CDR3 reads TGTGCCAGCAGTGAAGGTTCAGGGATAATCTACGAGCAGTACTTC. Translating gives CASSEGSGIIYEQYF. The V and J genes are TRBV2 and TRBJ2-7, with D perhaps TRBD1 (5 bases). Trimming took 1 base from V and 3 from J, leaving 13 bases between them. Germline-derived CDR1 and CDR2 are SNHLY and FYNNEI. CDR3 length: 15 residues.

This rearrangement joins TRBV5-1 to TRBJ1-3; tentatively, D is TRBD1 (5 bases). Trimming took 0 bases from V and 4 from J, leaving 8 bases between them. CDR3 length: 14 amino acids. Germline CDR1 and CDR2: SGHRS and YFSETQ. The CDR3 DNA reads TGCGCCAGCAGCTTGGGGACAACAGGAAACACCATATATTTT. Amino acid sequence: CASSLGTTGNTIYF. Full variable domain (outside the CDR3, taken from reference TRBV5-1 and TRBJ1-3): KAGVTQTPRYLIKTRGQQVTLSCSPISGHRSVSWYQQTPGQGLQFLFEYFSETQRNKGNFPGRFSGRQFSNSRSEMNVSTLELGDSALYLCASSLGTTGNTIYFGEGSWLTVV.

The chain has TRBV18 and TRBJ1-2, with 7 nucleotides matching TRBD1. CDR1 is KGHSH and CDR2 is LQKENI in the germline V gene. This CDR3 has 15 residues. After removal of 2 bases from V and 2 bases from J, the junction contained 5 bases not matched to a gene. CDR3 nucleotide sequence: TGTGCCAGCTCACCAAATCCGGGACAGAACTATGGCTACACCTTC. It is translated as CASSPNPGQNYGYTF.

The V and J genes are TRBV7-3 and TRBJ2-3; maybe TRBD2 (6 bases). The CDR3 is made up of 15 amino acids. Germline V gene sequence: CDR1 SGHTA, CDR2 FQGTGA. The V end lost 1 base, the J end lost 6 bases, and 14 bases lay between the germline ends. CDR3 DNA: TGTGCCAGCAGCTTAAGATTAGATGGGAGGGATACGCAGTATTTT. Amino acid sequence: CASSLRLDGRDTQYF.

The chain employs TRBV11-1 and TRBJ2-5, with 8 nucleotides matching TRBD2. CDR3 length: 15 residues. Per the germline V gene, CDR1 is SGHAT and CDR2 is FQDESV (reference sequence). Trimming at V came to 1 base and at J to 4 bases, leaving 5 bases not matched to a gene. CDR3 sequence (DNA): TGTGCCAGCAGCTTAGGTGGCGGGGGGAGAGAGACCCAGTACTTC. It yields the protein CASSLGGGGRETQYF.

The chain is built from TRBV7-9 and TRBJ1-5; D gene ambiguous. Looked up from germline, CDR1 is SEHNR and CDR2 is FQNEAQ (reference sequence). V lost 6 bases and J 7 bases, leaving 13 bases between the germline ends. The CDR3 runs to 13 residues. CDR3 sequence (DNA): TGTGCCAGCAGTCTGACGGGTTGGCAGCCCCAGCATTTT. This gives the protein CASSLTGWQPQHF.

This clone was seen once. V is TRBV19 and J is TRBJ2-3; the match to TRBD2 covers 8 bases. The CDR3 is 14 residues long. After removal of 7 bases from V and 6 bases from J, the junction contained 9 bases not matched to a gene. Per germline, CDR1 LNHDA and CDR2 SQIVND (reference sequence). The CDR3 is CASKFQLAGDTQYF. The CDR3 coding sequence is TGTGCCAGTAAGTTTCAGCTAGCGGGTGATACGCAGTATTTT.